This T cell receptor (beta chain) was sequenced during a study of shared clonotypes between healthy human individuals. Germline V CDR1 and CDR2: MDHEN, SYDVKM. This CDR3 has 13 amino acids. The V and J ends lost 8 bases and 5 bases, in that order; junction bases with no gene match: 7. Study-level results: Generation probabilities were higher for clonotypes shared across all four sorted-subset donors than for unshared ones. The study's rarefaction showed incomplete sorted-subset sequencing despite large depth.

The genomic DNA of each subset was split evenly across several immunoSEQ plates. The data were produced by immunoSEQ multiplex PCR, yet TCRdb's version contains in-frame clones alone and is incomplete. The sample holds 2 million to 2.5 million clones; approximately 95% are singletons and the top ten take about 0.41%. Points on this clone: The antigen remains undetermined.

Material for sequencing was naive CD4+ T cells from PBMCs. Specified subset: CD45RA+ positively selected. This receptor was identified in a man younger than 35 in good health. Some clones in this sample may be carry-over from other donors' samples. This chain connects TRBV28 to TRBJ2-7, with 9 positions matching TRBD1. CDR3 amino acids: CASCRDRVDEQYF. As DNA, the CDR3 is TGTGCCAGCTGCCGGGACAGGGTCGACGAGCAGTACTTC.